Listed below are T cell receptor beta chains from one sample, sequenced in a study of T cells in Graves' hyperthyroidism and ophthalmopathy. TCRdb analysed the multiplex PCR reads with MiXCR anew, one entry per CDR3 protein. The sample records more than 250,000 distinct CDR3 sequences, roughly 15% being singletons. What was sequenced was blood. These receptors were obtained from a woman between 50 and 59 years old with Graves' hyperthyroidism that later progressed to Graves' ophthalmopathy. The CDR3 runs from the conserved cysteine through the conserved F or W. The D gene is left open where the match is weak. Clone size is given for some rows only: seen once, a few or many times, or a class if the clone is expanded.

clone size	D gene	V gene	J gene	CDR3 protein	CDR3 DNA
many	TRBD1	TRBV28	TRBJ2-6	CASSFGDRESSGANVLTF	TGTGCCAGCAGTTTTGGGGACAGGGAAAGCTCTGGGGCCAACGTCCTGACTTTC
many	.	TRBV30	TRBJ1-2	CAWSVPRQPANYGYTF	TGTGCCTGGAGTGTACCCCGACAACCAGCTAACTATGGCTACACCTTC
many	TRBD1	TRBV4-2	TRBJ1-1	CASRRTGENTEAFF	TGTGCCAGCAGGCGGACAGGGGAGAACACTGAAGCTTTCTTT
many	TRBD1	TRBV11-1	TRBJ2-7	CASSLTRTGNDEQYF	TGTGCCAGCAGCCTCACCAGGACAGGGAACGACGAGCAGTACTTC
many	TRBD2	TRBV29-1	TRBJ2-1	CSARGIAGGYNEQFF	TGCAGCGCCCGGGGGATAGCGGGAGGCTACAATGAGCAGTTCTTC
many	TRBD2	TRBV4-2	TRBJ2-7	CASSQAMTSGRPEGEQYF	TGTGCCAGCAGCCAAGCCATGACTAGCGGGAGGCCCGAAGGGGAGCAGTACTTC
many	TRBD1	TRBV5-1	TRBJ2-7	CASSQQGQGLDEQYF	TGCGCCAGCAGCCAACAGGGACAGGGCTTGGATGAGCAGTACTTC
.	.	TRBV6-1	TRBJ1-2	CASSETGFYGYTF	TGTGCCAGCAGTGAAACAGGGTTCTATGGCTACACCTTC
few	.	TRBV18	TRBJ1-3	CASSPTFNRENTIYF	TGTGCCAGCTCACCAACCTTTAACAGGGAAAACACCATATATTTT
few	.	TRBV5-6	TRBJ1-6	CASSTGAIPTYSPLHF	TGTGCCAGCAGCACCGGGGCTATCCCAACTTATTCACCCCTCCACTTT
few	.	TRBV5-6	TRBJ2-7	CASSVGQSYTYEQYF	TGTGCCAGCAGCGTTGGACAGAGTTATACCTACGAGCAGTACTTC
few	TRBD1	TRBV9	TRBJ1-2	CASSVVKGAINYGYTF	TGTGCCAGCAGCGTAGTTAAGGGGGCAATCAACTATGGCTACACCTTC
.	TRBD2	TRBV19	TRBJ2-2	CAGGGRTNTGELFF	TGTGCCGGGGGAGGGCGGACTAACACCGGGGAGCTGTTTTTT
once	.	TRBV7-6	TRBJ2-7	CASSLVPDRNEQYF	TGTGCCAGCAGCTTGGTCCCGGACCGGAATGAGCAGTACTTC
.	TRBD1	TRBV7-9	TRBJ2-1	CASSQYRGPTYNEQFF	TGTGCCAGCAGCCAGTACAGGGGGCCCACCTACAATGAGCAGTTCTTC